This T cell receptor (beta chain) stems from a study of T cells in tuberculosis. Broader study findings: T cells binding CD1B-GMM tetramer weakly possibly escaped the sort.

Between the trimmed V and J ends, which lost 4 bases and 1 base, there was a span of 10 bases. Germline CDR1 ENHRY, CDR2 SYGVKD. The CDR3 is 14 amino acids. After thawing and overnight rest, PBMC were stained with GMM-loaded CD1B tetramer, viability dye and anti-CD3 for sorting. The lipid loaded on the CD1B tetramers was C32 glucose monomycolate from Rhodococcus equi. Before cryopreservation, the sorted PBMC lost their CD14-expressing monocytes. No alpha-beta pairing information exists for these sequences. Clones were sequenced by immunoSEQ multiplex PCR, and TCRdb holds only the in-frame ones, with some missing. The table shows about 88,000 clones, with roughly 93% occurring only once.

Source material: CD1b-GMM tetramer-negative cells sorted from PBMCs. The sequence was collected from an adult woman with latent tuberculosis. The chain combines TRBV10-3 with TRBJ1-1, with D unclear. In DNA, the CDR3 is TGTGCCATCAGTGGCGGCACGGAGAACACTGAAGCTTTCTTT. Amino acid sequence: CAISGGTENTEAFF.